Sequencing of this T cell receptor (beta chain) was carried out in a study of cytomegalovirus exposure and HLA in healthy donors. The CDR3 is 15 amino acids. The trim removed 2 bases at V and 2 bases at J, leaving 5 bases unmatched. Germline-derived CDR1 and CDR2 are MNHNS and SASEGT. Method: immunoSEQ multiplex PCR; TCRdb's copy keeps in-frame clones and lacks some. The top ten hold around 8% of the sample, which has around 150,000 clones, about 90% seen once. The chain recombines TRBV6-1 with TRBJ2-7; TRBD1 agrees at 8 bases. The TCR originated in a woman aged 18-29 years in good health and CMV-seropositive. Specimen: PBMCs. The CDR3 sequence is CASSEPGQATYEQYF. CDR3 bases: TGTGCCAGCAGTGAACCGGGACAGGCGACCTACGAGCAGTACTTC.